A single sample is the source of the 23 T cell receptor beta chains below, sequenced in a study of PD-1 blockade in classical Hodgkin lymphoma. After autologous stem cell transplantation all patients relapsed, and prior brentuximab vedotin exposure differed between cohorts. Produced via immunoSEQ multiplex PCR; TCRdb's table is partial and in-frame only. The table lists some 93,000 clones, around 90% of them singletons, with less than 3.5% in the top ten. The sequences come from peripheral blood mononuclear cells (PBMCs), collected at baseline. The receptor set was obtained from a human donor with classical Hodgkin lymphoma.

The chain joins TRBV19 to TRBJ1-5, with no clear D. Trimming removed 2 bases at V and 0 bases at J, with 8 bases between. CDR3 length: 15 residues. Germline loops: CDR1 LNHDA, CDR2 SQIVND (reference sequence). In nucleotides, the CDR3 is TGTGCCAGTAGTATAACCGATTATAGCAATCAGCCCCAGCATTTT. This gives the protein CASSITDYSNQPQHF.

J is TRBJ2-2 and V is TRBV4-1, with D perhaps given as TRBD1 or TRBD2 (6 bases each). With 2 bases removed from V and 0 bases from J, the gap between germline ends came to 13 bases. This CDR3 comprises 17 residues. Germline CDR1 is MGHRA and CDR2 is YSYEKL. CDR3 in DNA: TGCGCCAGCAGCCAAAGTACAGGGACTGCGAACACCGGGGAGCTGTTTTTT. This gives the protein CASSQSTGTANTGELFF.

V usage is TRBV2 and J usage is TRBJ2-6; D possibly uses TRBD1 or TRBD2 (6 bases each). The germline V gene has CDR1 SNHLY and CDR2 FYNNEI. The CDR3 is made up of 18 amino acids. V was pared by 0 bases and J by 0 bases, with 12 bases between. CDR3 coding DNA: TGTGCCAGCAGTGAAGCGGGGGGCAGTGGCTCTGGGGCCAACGTCCTGACTTTC. It encodes CASSEAGGSGSGANVLTF. Based on the CDR3 plus reference TRBV2 and TRBJ2-6, the full variable domain is EPEVTQTPSHQVTQMGQEVILRCVPISNHLYFYWYRQILGQKVEFLVSFYNNEISEKSEIFDDQFSVERPDGSNFTLKIRSTKLEDSAMYFCASSEAGGSGSGANVLTFGAGSRLTVL.

The rearrangement joins TRBV6-1 to TRBJ2-3; TRBD1 agrees at 7 bases. This CDR3 region has 15 residues. Germline-derived CDR1 and CDR2 are MNHNS and SASEGT. Unmatched junction bases numbered 8, after V lost 6 bases and J lost 2 bases. The CDR3 DNA sequence: TGTGCCAGCAGCCGACGGGACAGAAACACAGATACGCAGTATTTT. Protein: CASSRRDRNTDTQYF.

The chain is built from TRBV10-2 and TRBJ1-5; perhaps TRBD1 as D (5 bases). V was cut by 10 bases and J by 3 bases, with 19 bases left in between. This CDR3 is 15 amino acids long. The germline V gene encodes CDR1 WSHSY and CDR2 SAAADI. CDR3 region: CATRGGPGFNQPQHF. The CDR3 DNA reads as TGCGCCACCCGAGGCGGACCAGGGTTCAATCAGCCCCAGCATTTT.

The chain joins TRBV28 to TRBJ2-1; D ambiguous. The V end lost 3 bases, the J end lost 0 bases, and 9 bases lay between the germline ends. Per the germline V gene, CDR1 is MDHEN and CDR2 is SYDVKM. The CDR3 totals 15 residues. CDR3 residues: CASSFSGSSYNEQFF. CDR3 sequence (DNA): TGTGCCAGCAGTTTCAGTGGAAGCTCCTACAATGAGCAGTTCTTC.

The V and J genes are TRBV10-1 and TRBJ2-3; the D gene is possibly TRBD1 (6 bases). The germline CDR1 and CDR2 sequences are WNHNN and SYGVQD (reference sequence). CDR3 length: 16 residues. The V end was cut by 3 bases, the J end by 3 bases, with 16 bases between. In DNA, the CDR3 is TGCGCCAGCAGTGACCCGGGACACCAAGAGACAGATACGCAGTATTTT. It specifies CASSDPGHQETDTQYF.

CDR3 sequence (DNA): TGTGCCAGCAGTGAGGGACACACCTACGAGCAGTACTTC. Translating it yields CASSEGHTYEQYF. This chain links TRBV6-1 with TRBJ2-7; perhaps TRBD1 as D (6 bases). Trimming cost V 3 bases and J 2 bases, with 8 bases left between them. The CDR3 consists of 13 residues. Germline lookup yields CDR1 MNHNS and CDR2 SASEGT.

The V gene is TRBV5-1, the J gene TRBJ1-4; TRBD1 agrees at 9 bases. CDR1 is SGHRS and CDR2 is YFSETQ in the germline V gene. The CDR3 covers 16 residues. Trimming at V came to 0 bases and at J to 8 bases, leaving 8 bases not matched to a gene. The CDR3 here is CASSLVEQGAGEKLFF. For the CDR3, the DNA is TGCGCCAGCAGCTTGGTCGAACAGGGGGCAGGGGAAAAACTGTTTTTT.

J is TRBJ1-5 and V is TRBV4-1; TRBD1 matches 8 bases. CDR3 length: 17 residues. With V trimmed by 2 bases and J by 2 bases, 8 bases remained unmatched. CDR1 MGHRA and CDR2 YSYEKL come from the germline V gene. CDR3 nucleotide sequence: TGCGCCAGCAGCCAAATCCCCAGGGGGCAAGGCAATCAGCCCCAGCATTTT. Protein: CASSQIPRGQGNQPQHF.

This chain connects TRBV4-2 to TRBJ2-7; D call uncertain. Deletions cut 2 bases from V and 4 bases from J, with 6 bases between. The CDR3 covers 12 residues. CDR1 is LGHNA, CDR2 YNFKEQ, per germline. The CDR3 nucleotides are TGTGCCAGCAGCCAATCCCTTTACGAGCAGTACTTC. Amino acids: CASSQSLYEQYF.

This chain joins TRBV29-1 and TRBJ2-1; TRBD1 is a possible D gene (6 bases). Trimming removed 6 bases at V and 6 bases at J, with 15 bases between. The CDR3 contains 13 residues. Germline lookup yields CDR1 SQVTM and CDR2 ANQGSEA. The CDR3 protein is CSVATGLVNEQFF. CDR3 DNA: TGCAGCGTCGCAACAGGGTTGGTCAATGAGCAGTTCTTC.

V usage is TRBV10-3 and J usage is TRBJ1-2; perhaps TRBD1 as D (5 bases). Germline CDR1 ENHRY, CDR2 SYGVKD. The CDR3 runs to 13 residues. V lost 10 bases, J lost 9 bases, and 21 bases lay in between. As DNA, the CDR3 is TGTGCCACCTTAGAGACAGTGCCCCATCGCTACACCTTC. This encodes CATLETVPHRYTF.

The genes are TRBV9 and TRBJ1-3; D may be TRBD1 (5 bases). CDR3 length: 17 amino acids. Germline CDR1 is SGDLS and CDR2 is YYNGEE. V shed 0 bases and J shed 0 bases, with 13 bases lying between them. CDR3 DNA: TGTGCCAGCAGCGTAGCCCTGACAGTTACCTCTGGAAACACCATATATTTT. This sequence encodes CASSVALTVTSGNTIYF.

The chain uses TRBV27 and TRBJ2-7; 10 nucleotides agree with TRBD1. Per germline, CDR1 MNHEY and CDR2 SMNVEV (reference sequence). V shed 8 bases, J shed 0 bases, and the junction held 1 base outside the gene matches. The CDR3 totals 13 residues. The CDR3 DNA follows: TGTGCCAGCGGGACAGGGGCCTCCTACGAGCAGTACTTC. This gives the protein CASGTGASYEQYF.

The rearrangement links TRBV2 to TRBJ2-1, with 11 bases lining up with TRBD2. Trimming at V came to 4 bases and at J to 8 bases, leaving 7 bases not matched to a gene. CDR3 length equals 15 residues. Germline V gene lookup returns CDR1 SNHLY and CDR2 FYNNEI. The CDR3 reads CASSVSTSGSHEQFF. CDR3 coding DNA: TGTGCCAGCAGTGTTAGCACTAGCGGGAGCCATGAGCAGTTCTTC.

The chain uses TRBV15 and TRBJ2-5; D tentatively fits TRBD1 or TRBD2 (5 bases each). Trimming cost V 3 bases and J 5 bases, with 22 bases left between them. The germline V gene encodes CDR1 LNHNV and CDR2 YYDKDF (reference sequence). CDR3 length: 17 residues. CDR3 loop: CATSSRFRDPHFETQYF. Here the CDR3 DNA reads TGTGCCACCAGCAGTCGTTTCCGGGACCCTCATTTCGAGACCCAGTACTTC.

The V and J genes are TRBV6-4 and TRBJ2-3; D is undetermined. V was pared by 3 bases and J by 2 bases, with 9 bases between. Germline V gene data show CDR1 as MRHNA and CDR2 as SNTAGT. This CDR3 has 14 amino acids. The CDR3 protein is CASSETQYTDTQYF. Written as DNA, the CDR3 is TGTGCCAGCAGTGAAACACAGTACACAGATACGCAGTATTTT.

This clone occurred once. The chain employs TRBV28 and TRBJ2-1; TRBD2 matches 8 bases. The V gene end was trimmed by 3 bases and the J gene end by 7 bases; junction bases not matched to a gene: 11. The CDR3 runs to 16 residues. CDR1 is MDHEN, CDR2 SYDVKM, per germline. CDR3 protein: CASSFLIPSGSNEQFF. The CDR3 DNA sequence: TGTGCCAGCAGTTTCCTGATCCCCAGCGGGAGTAATGAGCAGTTCTTC.

V usage is TRBV5-4 and J usage is TRBJ2-7, with 8 nucleotides matching TRBD2. CDR1 and CDR2 from the germline V gene are SGHNT and YYREEE (reference sequence). V shed 1 base and J 2 bases; nucleotides not matched to a gene: 5. CDR3 size: 15 residues. This chain's CDR3 is CASSLRTSNPYEQYF. CDR3 bases: TGTGCCAGCAGCTTGAGGACTAGCAATCCCTACGAGCAGTACTTC.

The V and J genes are TRBV27 and TRBJ2-1, with 10 nucleotides matching TRBD2. The germline gives CDR1 MNHEY, CDR2 SMNVEV (reference sequence). V shed 5 bases, J shed 5 bases, and the junction held 3 bases outside the gene matches. CDR3 length: 14 residues. Here the CDR3 DNA reads TGTGCCAGCAGTAAGGGACTAGCGCACAATGAGCAGTTCTTC. Encoded protein: CASSKGLAHNEQFF.

V usage is TRBV15 and J usage is TRBJ1-5; no definite D call. The CDR3 extends over 16 amino acids. Trimming removed 0 bases from V and 3 bases from J, with 12 bases in between. The germline gives CDR1 LNHNV, CDR2 YYDKDF (reference sequence). In nucleotides, the CDR3 is TGTGCCACCAGCAGAGAAATATCGGTGGCCAATCAGCCCCAGCATTTT. Encoded protein: CATSREISVANQPQHF.

The J gene is TRBJ1-4, the V gene TRBV27; no clear D. This CDR3 spans 15 amino acids. V was cut by 5 bases and J by 6 bases, with 16 bases left in between. Germline V gene lookup returns CDR1 MNHEY and CDR2 SMNVEV (reference sequence). In DNA, the CDR3 is TGTGCCAGCAGTCCTTATACCCTTCTGGATGAAAAACTGTTTTTT. This gives the protein CASSPYTLLDEKLFF.